These 5 T cell receptor beta chains originate from one sample sequenced in a study of shared clonotypes between healthy human individuals. TCRdb's copy holds only in-frame clones and misses some; the assay was immunoSEQ multiplex PCR. The data show approximately 2,300,000 clones, about 90% seen once. The sequenced sample was naive CD4+ T cells from PBMCs. As for subset: CD45RA+ positively selected. The receptors were gathered from a man younger than 30 in good health. Some clones in this sample may be carry-over from other donors' samples.

V usage is TRBV19 and J usage is TRBJ2-7; D gene ambiguous. CDR1 and CDR2 (germline): LNHDA, SQIVND (reference sequence). The CDR3 totals 15 residues. V lost 3 bases and J 6 bases, leaving 18 bases between the germline ends. Here the CDR3 DNA reads TGTGCCAGTAGTATTTTTGGAGACCCGATTGGCGAGCAGTACTTC. Amino acid sequence: CASSIFGDPIGEQYF.

Worth noting for this clone: Other DNA sequences of this sample code for an identical CDR3. The chain combines TRBV7-3 with TRBJ1-1; D is perhaps TRBD1 (6 bases). CDR3 length: 13 residues. Trimming removed 0 bases from V and 7 bases from J, with 9 bases in between. Per the germline V gene, CDR1 is SGHTA and CDR2 is FQGTGA. As DNA, the CDR3 is TGTGCCAGCAGCTTAACCCGGACAGATGAAGCTTTCTTT. Translated: CASSLTRTDEAFF.

This clone has only one observation. The chain is built from TRBV19 and TRBJ2-7; 7 bases agree with TRBD2. Germline loops: CDR1 LNHDA, CDR2 SQIVND (reference sequence). The V and J ends lost 3 bases and 1 base, in that order; junction bases with no gene match: 6. The CDR3 has 15 residues. The CDR3 protein is CASSIDRGESYEQYF. The CDR3 region has the DNA TGTGCCAGTAGTATTGATCGGGGGGAGTCCTACGAGCAGTACTTC.

This rearrangement joins TRBV4-1 to TRBJ2-3; 7 bases are shared with TRBD2. Per germline, CDR1 MGHRA and CDR2 YSYEKL. After removal of 0 bases from V and 6 bases from J, the junction contained 9 bases not matched to a gene. This CDR3 contains 16 residues. As DNA, the CDR3 is TGCGCCAGCAGCCAAGATCCGGCGGGAGATTGGGATACGCAGTATTTT. This codes for CASSQDPAGDWDTQYF.

The chain combines TRBV6-5 with TRBJ2-2; no firm D call. V was clipped by 2 bases and J by 1 base, with 8 bases between them. The germline V gene encodes CDR1 MNHEY and CDR2 SVGAGI. The CDR3 has 15 amino acids. CDR3 nucleotide sequence: TGTGCCAGCAGTTACGGCGCGAAGAACACCGGGGAGCTGTTTTTT. This sequence encodes CASSYGAKNTGELFF.